This T cell receptor (beta chain) was sequenced for a study of a mutant IDH1 vaccine in newly diagnosed glioma. The overall study: Treated patients, roughly 62% male and around 40% female, averaged about 40 years of age. Radiotherapy, temozolomide, or both had been given previously, and both were given to most. Study findings and constraints: Immune responses arising from the vaccine appeared in approximately 93% of patients.

As for time point: baseline, week 1 (first vaccination visit). Sample treatment: pre-vaccination baseline after standard-of-care therapy. Between the trimmed V and J ends, which lost 5 bases and 2 bases, there was a span of 16 bases. CDR3 size: 16 residues. Germline-derived CDR1 and CDR2 are SNHLY and FYNNEI. As regards this clone: Its antigen is not identified.

This table comes from immunoSEQ multiplex PCR, and its TCRdb copy is limited to in-frame clones, with some not included. In the table there are around 50,000 clones, roughly 88% of which are singletons. The source material was PBMCs, sampled from a glioma patient treated with radiotherapy, temozolomide or both. The rearrangement links TRBV2 to TRBJ1-5, with D unresolved. The clonotype originates from a middle-aged man with glioma. The CDR3 loop is CASSFARVGGNQPQHF. DNA for the CDR3: TGTGCCAGCAGTTTCGCAAGAGTTGGAGGCAATCAGCCCCAGCATTTT. Filled out from reference TRBV2 and TRBJ1-5, the complete variable domain reads EPEVTQTPSHQVTQMGQEVILRCVPISNHLYFYWYRQILGQKVEFLVSFYNNEISEKSEIFDDQFSVERPDGSNFTLKIRSTKLEDSAMYFCASSFARVGGNQPQHFGDGTRLSIL.